This T cell receptor (beta chain) was observed in a study of T cell clusters in autoimmune cytopenias. Study overall: Per sample, median TRB depth was 51,575 reads, yielding a median approximately 2,400 distinct clonotypes.

CDR1 SGHNT and CDR2 YYREEE come from the germline V gene (reference sequence). The CDR3 runs 15 residues. Study results and limitations: Functional roles of the in silico T cell clusters still await experimental validation. TRB repertoire shifts in secondary cytopenia and chronic lymphocytic leukemia mostly reflected lymphoma, not autoimmunity. Primary autoimmune cytopenia patients appeared to lack physiological T cell clusters present in healthy donors.

TRB was amplified by touch-down multiplex PCR, primer pools A and B combined. Each CDR3 protein gets one entry in TCRdb, which reprocessed the multiplex PCR reads and gives no DNA. Recorded for this sample: 2,000 to 2,500 distinct CDR3 sequences. TRB amplification used roughly 250 ng of peripheral blood genomic DNA. In the case of this clonotype: The target antigen is unknown.

The V call is TRBV5-4, the J call TRBJ1-4; TCRdb's assignment of TRBD1 cannot be checked, as there is no DNA. Sequencing input: peripheral blood. This clonotype was sampled from a human donor with an autoimmune cytopenia or autoimmune hepatitis (not recorded which). The CDR3 sequence is CASSFNRGIDEKLFF.